The entry below describes one T cell receptor beta chain. Its antigen is not identified. The junction departs from germline at one end; a sequencing error may be responsible. The read terminates 3 residues before the CDR3 end, so the remaining end is supplied by the germline J gene. Control and CVID samples contributed equal amounts of genomic DNA. TCRdb's table, derived via immunoSEQ multiplex PCR, lists solely in-frame clones and lacks some. Listed for the sample are about 35,000 clones, none seen a single time. The sample comes from a study of T cell clonality in common variable immunodeficiency. Notes on the study in general: CVID subjects shared fewer TCRbeta clones than healthy controls did. In common variable immunodeficiency, TCR beta chains reportedly carried fewer deletions and N-nucleotide insertions. CVID subjects had higher TCRbeta clonality than healthy controls, most marked in about a third.

The length of the CDR3 is 16 residues. CDR1 is LNHDA, CDR2 SQIVND, per germline (reference sequence). Sequenced material: peripheral blood mononuclear cells. The TCR originated in a person aged 18-69 years in good health. The rearrangement uses TRBV19 and TRBJ1-1; tentatively, D is TRBD1 (5 bases). CDR3 bases read: TGTGCCAGTAGTATTGGGTCAGGGAGCCCGAACACTGGA. Protein: CASSIGSGSPNTG. The entire CDR3 protein reads CASSIGSGSPNTGAFF.